The 5 T cell receptor beta chains reported below all come from one sample, sequenced in a study of neurological immune-mediated disorders. Using its own MiXCR run on the 5' RACE reads, TCRdb lists one record per CDR3 protein. The repertoire holds about 55,000 distinct CDR3 sequences, around 4% seen once, with around 1.5% in the top ten. The sequenced sample was PBMCs. These receptors were obtained from a man aged 30 to 45 with multiple sclerosis.

This clonotype was seen ten or more times. The J gene is TRBJ1-2, the V gene TRBV28, with D uncertain. Germline V gene sequence: CDR1 MDHEN, CDR2 SYDVKM. V lost 2 bases and J 4 bases, leaving 5 bases between the germline ends. The CDR3 extends over 12 amino acids. The CDR3 here is CASSLAPYGYTF. Here the CDR3 DNA reads TGTGCCAGCAGTTTAGCCCCCTATGGCTACACCTTC.

This clonotype was recorded many times. The chain has TRBV15 and TRBJ1-4; 9 bases line up with TRBD1. Germline V lookup: CDR1 LNHNV, CDR2 YYDKDF (reference sequence). The CDR3 is 15 residues long. The V and J ends lost 3 bases and 9 bases, in that order; junction bases with no gene match: 8. The chain's CDR3 is CATSSTSGQGKKLFF. Here the CDR3 DNA reads TGTGCCACCAGCAGTACGTCCGGACAGGGGAAAAAACTGTTTTTT.

This clonotype has at least ten counts. The J gene is TRBJ2-1, the V gene TRBV6-6; D may match TRBD1 or TRBD2 (6 bases each). Germline V gene sequence: CDR1 MNHNY, CDR2 SVGAGI (reference sequence). Trimming removed 6 bases from V and 7 bases from J, with 16 bases in between. CDR3 length: 14 amino acids. The CDR3 sequence is CASSPPGAGNEQFF. The CDR3 region has the DNA TGTGCCAGCAGCCCCCCGGGGGCCGGGAATGAGCAGTTCTTC.

This chain joins TRBV10-1 and TRBJ1-6, with D perhaps TRBD1 (5 bases). The CDR3 length is 14 residues. Germline V gene sequence: CDR1 WNHNN, CDR2 SYGVQD (reference sequence). V lost 6 bases and J lost 7, with 13 bases in between. CDR3 coding DNA: TGCGCCAGCAGGACGGACTGGGGGAATTCACCCCTCCACTTT. It translates to CASRTDWGNSPLHF.

This clonotype was seen a few times. V is TRBV13 and J is TRBJ2-1; 10 nucleotides agree with TRBD2. CDR1 and CDR2 (germline): PRHDT, FYEKMQ (reference sequence). There are 17 residues in the CDR3. The trim removed 5 bases at V and 4 bases at J, leaving 11 bases unmatched. Written as DNA, the CDR3 is TGTGCCAGCAGCCGGGCGGTTAGCGGGGGGACTTACAATGAGCAGTTCTTC. It encodes CASSRAVSGGTYNEQFF.